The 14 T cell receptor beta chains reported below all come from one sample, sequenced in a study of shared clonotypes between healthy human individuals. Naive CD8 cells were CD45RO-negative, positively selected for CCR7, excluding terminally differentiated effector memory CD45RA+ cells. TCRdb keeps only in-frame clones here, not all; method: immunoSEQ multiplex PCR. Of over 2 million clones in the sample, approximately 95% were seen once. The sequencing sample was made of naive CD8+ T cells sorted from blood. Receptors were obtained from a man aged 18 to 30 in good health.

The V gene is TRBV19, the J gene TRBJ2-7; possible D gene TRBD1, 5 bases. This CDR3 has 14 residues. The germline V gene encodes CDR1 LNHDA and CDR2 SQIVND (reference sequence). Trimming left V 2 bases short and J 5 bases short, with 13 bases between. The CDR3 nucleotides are TGTGCCAGTAGTATATCTGGGGCCACCAACGAGCAGTACTTC. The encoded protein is CASSISGATNEQYF. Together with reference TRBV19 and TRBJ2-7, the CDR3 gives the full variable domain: DGGITQSPKYLFRKEGQNVTLSCEQNLNHDAMYWYRQDPGQGLRLIYYSQIVNDFQKGDIAEGYSVSREKKESFPLTVTSAQKNPTAFYLCASSISGATNEQYFGPGTRLTVT.

CDR3: CASRTGCHEQYF. CDR3 bases: TGTGCCAGCAGGACAGGGTGCCACGAGCAGTACTTC. The chain combines TRBV13 with TRBJ2-7; 7 positions match TRBD1. The CDR3 has 12 amino acids. Germline V CDR1 and CDR2: PRHDT, FYEKMQ (reference sequence). Germline trimming cut 6 bases from V and 5 bases from J; bases unmatched to any gene: 4.

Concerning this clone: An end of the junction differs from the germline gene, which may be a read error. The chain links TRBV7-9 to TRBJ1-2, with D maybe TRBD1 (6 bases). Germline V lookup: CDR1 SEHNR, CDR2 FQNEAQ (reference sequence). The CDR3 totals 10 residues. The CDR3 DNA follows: TGTGCCAGCGGAGCAGGACAGAAAAGCTTC. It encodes CASGAGQKSF. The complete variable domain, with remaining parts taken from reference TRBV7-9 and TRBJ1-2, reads DTGVSQNPRHKITKRGQNVTFRCDPISEHNRLYWYRQTLGQGPEFLTYFQNEAQLEKSRLLSDRFSAERPKGSFSTLEIQRTEQGDSAMYLCASGAGQKSFGSGTRLTVV.

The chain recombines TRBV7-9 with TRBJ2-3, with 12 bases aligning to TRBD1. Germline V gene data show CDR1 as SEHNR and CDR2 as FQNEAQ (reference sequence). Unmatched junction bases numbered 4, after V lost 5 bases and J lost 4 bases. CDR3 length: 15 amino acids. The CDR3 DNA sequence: TGTGCCAGCAGCCCCCGGGACAGGGGGCCAGATACGCAGTATTTT. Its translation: CASSPRDRGPDTQYF. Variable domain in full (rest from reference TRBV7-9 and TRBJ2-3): DTGVSQNPRHKITKRGQNVTFRCDPISEHNRLYWYRQTLGQGPEFLTYFQNEAQLEKSRLLSDRFSAERPKGSFSTLEIQRTEQGDSAMYLCASSPRDRGPDTQYFGPGTRLTVL.

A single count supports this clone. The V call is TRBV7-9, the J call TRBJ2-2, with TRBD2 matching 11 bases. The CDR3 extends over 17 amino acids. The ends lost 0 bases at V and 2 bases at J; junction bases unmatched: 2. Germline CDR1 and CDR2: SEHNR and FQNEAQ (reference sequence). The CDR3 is CASSLAGTSGNTGELFF. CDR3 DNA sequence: TGTGCCAGCAGCTTAGCGGGGACTAGCGGTAACACCGGGGAGCTGTTTTTT.

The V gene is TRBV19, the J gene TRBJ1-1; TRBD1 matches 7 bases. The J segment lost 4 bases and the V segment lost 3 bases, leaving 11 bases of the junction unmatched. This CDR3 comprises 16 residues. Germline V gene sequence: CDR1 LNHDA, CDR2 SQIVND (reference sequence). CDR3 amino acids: CASSINRGGMGTEAFF. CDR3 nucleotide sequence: TGTGCCAGTAGTATTAACAGGGGTGGTATGGGCACTGAAGCTTTCTTT.

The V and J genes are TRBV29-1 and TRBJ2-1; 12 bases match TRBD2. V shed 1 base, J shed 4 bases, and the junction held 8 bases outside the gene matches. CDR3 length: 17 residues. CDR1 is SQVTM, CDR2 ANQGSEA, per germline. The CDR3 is CSVEGLSGTSGYNEQFF. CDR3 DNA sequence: TGCAGCGTTGAAGGCCTATCCGGGACTAGCGGGTACAATGAGCAGTTCTTC.

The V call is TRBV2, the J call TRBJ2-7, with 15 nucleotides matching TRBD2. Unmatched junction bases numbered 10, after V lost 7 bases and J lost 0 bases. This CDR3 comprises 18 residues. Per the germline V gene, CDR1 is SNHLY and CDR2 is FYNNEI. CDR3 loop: CASTLGGLAGGPSYEQYF. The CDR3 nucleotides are TGTGCCAGCACCCTTGGAGGACTAGCGGGAGGGCCCTCCTACGAGCAGTACTTC.

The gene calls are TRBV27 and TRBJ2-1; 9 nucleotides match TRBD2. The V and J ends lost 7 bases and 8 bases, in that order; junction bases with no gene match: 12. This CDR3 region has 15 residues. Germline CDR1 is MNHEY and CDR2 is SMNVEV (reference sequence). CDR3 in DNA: TGTGCCAGCACCTCGGGGAGCGGGGGGATTTATGAGCAGTTCTTC. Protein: CASTSGSGGIYEQFF.

The CDR3: CASSLQLGSNQPQHF. CDR3 DNA sequence: TGTGCCAGCAGCTTACAACTAGGTAGCAATCAGCCCCAGCATTTT. This chain uses TRBV7-6 with TRBJ1-5; D gene unclear. V lost 2 bases and J lost 0, with 8 bases in between. This CDR3 comprises 15 residues. Germline V CDR1 and CDR2: SGHVS, FNYEAQ.

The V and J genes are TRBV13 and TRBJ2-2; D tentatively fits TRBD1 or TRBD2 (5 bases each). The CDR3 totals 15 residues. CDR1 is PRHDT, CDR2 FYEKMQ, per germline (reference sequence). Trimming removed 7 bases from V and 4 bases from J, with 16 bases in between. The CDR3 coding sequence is TGTGCCAGCACCTCCGAGAAGGGGAGCACCGGGGAGCTGTTTTTT. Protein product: CASTSEKGSTGELFF.

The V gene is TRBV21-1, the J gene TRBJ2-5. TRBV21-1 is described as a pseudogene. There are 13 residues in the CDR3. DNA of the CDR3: TGTGCCAGCAGCCCTTGGGACCAAGAGACCCAGTACTTC. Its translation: CASSPWDQETQYF.

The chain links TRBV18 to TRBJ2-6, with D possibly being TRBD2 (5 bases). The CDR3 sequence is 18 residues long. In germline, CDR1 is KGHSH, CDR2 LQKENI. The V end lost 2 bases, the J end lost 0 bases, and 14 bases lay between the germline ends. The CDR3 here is CASSPVPAEDSGANVLTF. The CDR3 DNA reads TGTGCCAGCTCACCAGTGCCAGCGGAAGACTCTGGGGCCAACGTCCTGACTTTC.

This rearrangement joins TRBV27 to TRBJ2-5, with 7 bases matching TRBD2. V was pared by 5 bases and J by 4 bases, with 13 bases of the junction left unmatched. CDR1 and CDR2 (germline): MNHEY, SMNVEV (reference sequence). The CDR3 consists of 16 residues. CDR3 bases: TGTGCCAGCAGTCCATTCCTACGGGGGGTTAGAGAGACCCAGTACTTC. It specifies CASSPFLRGVRETQYF.